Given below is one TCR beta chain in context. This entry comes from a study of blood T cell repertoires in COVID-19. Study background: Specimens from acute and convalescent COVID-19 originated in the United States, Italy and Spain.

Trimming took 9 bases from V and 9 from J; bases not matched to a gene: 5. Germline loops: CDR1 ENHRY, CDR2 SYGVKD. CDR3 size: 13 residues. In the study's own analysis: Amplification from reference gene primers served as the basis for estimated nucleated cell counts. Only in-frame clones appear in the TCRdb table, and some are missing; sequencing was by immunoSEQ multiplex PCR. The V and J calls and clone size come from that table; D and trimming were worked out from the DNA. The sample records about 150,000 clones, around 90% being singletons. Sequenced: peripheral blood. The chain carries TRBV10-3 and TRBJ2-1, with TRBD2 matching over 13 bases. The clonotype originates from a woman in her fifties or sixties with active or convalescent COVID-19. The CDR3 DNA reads TGTGCCATTACTAGCGGGGGGGACGGTGAGCAGTTCTTC. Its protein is CAITSGGDGEQFF.